These 2 T cell receptor beta chains came from one sample sequenced in a study of blood T cell repertoires in COVID-19. Profiling relied on immunoSEQ multiplex PCR, and the TCRdb table lists in-frame clones only, not all of them. The repertoire holds over 50,000 clones, with 80% to 90% as singletons. The specimen was peripheral blood. Receptor source: a man older than 75 with acute or convalescent COVID-19.

The chain combines TRBV19 with TRBJ1-2, with 10 bases lining up with TRBD1. Looked up from germline, CDR1 is LNHDA and CDR2 is SQIVND (reference sequence). V trimming: 7 bases; J trimming: 10 bases; junction bases outside the gene matches: 12. The CDR3 sequence is 14 residues long. The DNA of the CDR3 is TGTGCCAGTACCGCAGACGGGACAGGGGACCCCTACACCTTC. It yields the protein CASTADGTGDPYTF.

V is TRBV11-2 and J is TRBJ1-2; D is possibly TRBD1 (5 bases). The CDR3 totals 14 residues. Germline V lookup: CDR1 SGHAT, CDR2 FQNNGV. V was shortened by 0 bases and J by 5 bases, with 10 bases between the two germline ends. CDR3 protein: CASSLEAGPYGYTF. The CDR3 DNA sequence: TGTGCCAGCAGCTTAGAGGCAGGGCCTTATGGCTACACCTTC.